One sample yielded the 19 T cell receptor beta chains listed below, sequenced in a study of memory CD4+ T cells and cytomegalovirus serostatus. Using immunoSEQ multiplex PCR, the repertoire was profiled, and TCRdb retains in-frame clones only, with some absent. The table shows 35,000 to 45,000 clones, with 79% occurring only once. The sort gate was single viable CD3+CD4+CD8-CD45RO+ cells for memory CD4+ T cells. Sequenced input: memory CD4+ T cells from blood. All receptors come from an adult in good health and CMV-seropositive.

This clone has a handful of counts. This sequence joins TRBV19 and TRBJ1-4, with D uncertain. In germline, CDR1 is LNHDA, CDR2 SQIVND (reference sequence). This CDR3 contains 13 residues. The V end was cut by 8 bases, the J end by 1 base, with 8 bases between. The CDR3, as DNA: TGTGCCAGTCCTGAGCTAACTAATGAAAAACTGTTTTTT. It is translated as CASPELTNEKLFF. Drawing the rest from reference TRBV19 and TRBJ1-4, the complete variable domain is DGGITQSPKYLFRKEGQNVTLSCEQNLNHDAMYWYRQDPGQGLRLIYYSQIVNDFQKGDIAEGYSVSREKKESFPLTVTSAQKNPTAFYLCASPELTNEKLFFGSGTQLSVL.

This chain links TRBV5-1 with TRBJ2-3; 11 bases are a match to TRBD2. With 2 bases clipped from V and 5 bases from J, the junction kept 10 bases outside the gene matches. Germline CDR1 SGHRS, CDR2 YFSETQ. The CDR3 loop spans 17 amino acids. CDR3 bases: TGCGCCAGCAGCTTTGGCGCTAGCGGGGGGCGAGGAGATACGCAGTATTTT. It codes for CASSFGASGGRGDTQYF.

The chain has TRBV9 and TRBJ1-1; D possibly corresponds to TRBD1 (6 bases). The length of the CDR3 is 20 residues. Per germline, CDR1 SGDLS and CDR2 YYNGEE. V shed 6 bases and J shed 4 bases, with 34 bases lying between them. For the CDR3, the DNA is TGTGCCAGCACCCCCCAGGCAGGGGTAATTATTTCGGTGAGAGGCACTGAAGCTTTCTTT. This gives the protein CASTPQAGVIISVRGTEAFF.

This clone was picked up a small number of times. The V gene is TRBV5-6, the J gene TRBJ2-7; D gene ambiguous. The CDR3 extends over 14 amino acids. The germline gives CDR1 SGHDT, CDR2 YYEEEE. Trimming removed 0 bases from V and 1 base from J, with 8 bases in between. The CDR3, as DNA: TGTGCCAGCAGCTTGGGTGAGGAGTCCTACGAGCAGTACTTC. Residues: CASSLGEESYEQYF.

This chain joins TRBV5-1 and TRBJ2-3; D uncertain. Germline assignment: CDR1 SGHRS and CDR2 YFSETQ. Trimming took 0 bases from V and 0 from J, leaving 8 bases between them. This CDR3 is 15 amino acids long. The CDR3: CASSLDGVSTDTQYF. In nucleotides, the CDR3 is TGCGCCAGCAGCTTGGATGGCGTAAGCACAGATACGCAGTATTTT.

The CDR3 is CASRLGQGTEAFF. As DNA, the CDR3 is TGTGCCAGCAGACTTGGACAGGGAACTGAAGCTTTCTTT. V gene TRBV7-6 combines with J gene TRBJ1-1; 8 nucleotides agree with TRBD1. V trimming: 6 bases; J trimming: 5 bases; junction bases outside the gene matches: 5. The CDR3 loop spans 13 amino acids. CDR1 and CDR2 (germline): SGHVS, FNYEAQ.

The chain recombines TRBV7-9 with TRBJ2-5; the D call may be TRBD1 or TRBD2 (5 bases each). In germline, CDR1 is SEHNR, CDR2 FQNEAQ (reference sequence). CDR3 length: 15 amino acids. The V end was cut by 6 bases, the J end by 5 bases, with 19 bases between. The CDR3, as DNA: TGTGCCAGCAGTTCGGGATTTCCCGGGGCGGAGACCCAGTACTTC. Amino acids: CASSSGFPGAETQYF.

In this sample, this clone turned up a few times. CDR3 sequence (DNA): TGTGCCAGCAGCTTAGCGGAACTAGCGGGAGATCCCCCGGAGACCCAGTACTTC. Translation gives CASSLAELAGDPPETQYF. J is TRBJ2-5 and V is TRBV7-2; the match to TRBD2 covers 11 bases. This CDR3 spans 18 amino acids. Germline trimming cut 0 bases from V and 5 bases from J; bases unmatched to any gene: 11. From germline, CDR1 is SGHTA and CDR2 FQGNSA. The full variable domain, its missing parts supplied by reference TRBV7-2 and TRBJ2-5, is GAGVSQSPSNKVTEKGKDVELRCDPISGHTALYWYRQSLGQGLEFLIYFQGNSAPDKSGLPSDRFSAERTGGSVSTLTIQRTQQEDSAVYLCASSLAELAGDPPETQYFGPGTRLLVL.

This clone was detected only once. The chain has TRBV7-2 and TRBJ1-2, with D hard to call. Trimming removed 1 base from V and 2 bases from J, with 8 bases in between. Germline CDR1 SGHTA, CDR2 FQGNSA. This CDR3 has 14 residues. The CDR3 reads CASSLGRWNYGYTF. CDR3 bases: TGTGCCAGCAGCTTAGGCAGGTGGAACTATGGCTACACCTTC.

The chain recombines TRBV15 with TRBJ2-3, with TRBD2 as a possible D gene (6 bases). This CDR3 has 12 amino acids. V lost 4 bases, J lost 10 bases, and 12 bases lay in between. CDR1 and CDR2 from the germline V gene are LNHNV and YYDKDF (reference sequence). CDR3 residues: CATSKEGYAQYF. CDR3 coding DNA: TGTGCCACCAGCAAGGAGGGGTACGCGCAGTATTTT.

The chain carries TRBV7-3 and TRBJ2-1, with 9 nucleotides matching TRBD1. Germline lookup yields CDR1 SGHTA and CDR2 FQGTGA. CDR3 length: 15 residues. The V and J ends lost 5 bases and 4 bases, in that order; junction bases with no gene match: 6. The DNA of the CDR3 is TGTGCCAGCAGCCTGGGACAGGGTTCGTACAATGAGCAGTTCTTC. It translates to CASSLGQGSYNEQFF.

The rearrangement joins TRBV7-9 to TRBJ1-4; D call uncertain. This CDR3 spans 15 amino acids. V gave up 1 base and J gave up 7 bases, with 13 bases separating them. Per germline, CDR1 SEHNR and CDR2 FQNEAQ (reference sequence). The CDR3 spells CASSLGGPEGEKLFF. CDR3 sequence (DNA): TGTGCCAGCAGCTTAGGTGGGCCCGAGGGTGAAAAACTGTTTTTT.

This clone showed up just a few times. V usage is TRBV10-2 and J usage is TRBJ1-1; D gene uncertain. Trimming removed 6 bases from V and 0 bases from J, with 8 bases in between. Germline lookup yields CDR1 WSHSY and CDR2 SAAADI. This CDR3 region has 13 residues. CDR3: CASRGPMNTEAFF. The DNA of the CDR3 is TGCGCCAGCAGAGGGCCGATGAACACTGAAGCTTTCTTT.

This chain uses TRBV9 with TRBJ1-5; possibly TRBD1 for D (5 bases). V lost 0 bases, J lost 3 bases, and 10 bases lay in between. Germline CDR1 is SGDLS and CDR2 is YYNGEE. This CDR3 comprises 15 residues. The CDR3: CASSVEPGSNQPQHF. As DNA, the CDR3 is TGTGCCAGCAGCGTAGAGCCAGGGTCCAATCAGCCCCAGCATTTT.

The chain is built from TRBV28 and TRBJ2-2; D call uncertain. V lost 7 bases, J lost 6 bases, and 12 bases lay in between. The germline V gene has CDR1 MDHEN and CDR2 SYDVKM. The length of the CDR3 is 13 residues. The CDR3 coding sequence is TGTGCCAGCATTGGGTCGGGCGCCGGGGAGCTGTTTTTT. This translates into CASIGSGAGELFF.

In its sample, this clone was seen once. This chain links TRBV7-2 with TRBJ2-1, with TRBD1 matching over 8 bases. V lost 4 bases and J lost 0; bases outside the gene matches: 8. Germline CDR1 is SGHTA and CDR2 is FQGNSA. The CDR3 contains 17 residues. CDR3 DNA: TGTGCCAGCAGCTCAGGGGGCAGTCATAGCTCCTACAATGAGCAGTTCTTC. It yields the protein CASSSGGSHSSYNEQFF.

The gene calls are TRBV4-2 and TRBJ2-1; TRBD1 aligns across 8 bases. V trimming: 2 bases; J trimming: 5 bases; junction bases outside the gene matches: 11. The CDR3 loop spans 17 amino acids. CDR1 LGHNA and CDR2 YNFKEQ come from the germline V gene. CDR3 sequence (DNA): TGTGCCAGCAGCCAATTACTCAGGGGACAGGAGCACAATGAGCAGTTCTTC. Translating it yields CASSQLLRGQEHNEQFF.

The chain couples TRBV2 to TRBJ1-1, with 8 nucleotides matching TRBD1. Per germline, CDR1 SNHLY and CDR2 FYNNEI. With 4 bases clipped from V and 1 base from J, the junction kept 17 bases outside the gene matches. The length of the CDR3 is 19 residues. CDR3 region: CASSAGRFGQGKENTEAFF. In DNA form, the CDR3 reads TGTGCCAGCAGTGCGGGTCGGTTTGGACAGGGAAAAGAGAACACTGAAGCTTTCTTT. Based on the CDR3 plus reference TRBV2 and TRBJ1-1, the full variable domain is EPEVTQTPSHQVTQMGQEVILRCVPISNHLYFYWYRQILGQKVEFLVSFYNNEISEKSEIFDDQFSVERPDGSNFTLKIRSTKLEDSAMYFCASSAGRFGQGKENTEAFFGQGTRLTVV.

This chain joins TRBV4-3 and TRBJ2-3; tentatively, D is TRBD2 (6 bases). Germline CDR1 LGHNA, CDR2 YSLEER. Trimming stripped 1 base from V and 5 bases from J, with 16 bases between. This CDR3 is 16 amino acids long. CDR3 DNA sequence: TGCGCCAGCAGCCAAGGAACGGGGCGGCGGGGAGATACGCAGTATTTT. Translated: CASSQGTGRRGDTQYF.